These 2 T cell receptor beta chains were all obtained from the same sample, sequenced in a study of tumor-infiltrating lymphocytes in localized non-small cell lung cancer. Sequencing used immunoSEQ multiplex PCR; TCRdb keeps in-frame clones, though not all of them. The sample lists under 7,000 clones, around 78% seen once, with about a sixth in the top ten. The sample comprised uninvolved lung tissue not adjacent to the tumor. These TCRs come from a human donor with non-small cell lung cancer.

The chain links TRBV11-2 to TRBJ1-3, with no clear D. Trimming shortened V by 1 base and J by 6 bases, and 10 bases separated the two germline ends. CDR3 length equals 14 residues. CDR1 is SGHAT and CDR2 is FQNNGV in the germline V gene. CDR3 sequence: CASSLGERENTIYF. The CDR3 DNA is TGTGCCAGCAGCTTAGGGGAAAGAGAAAACACCATATATTTT. Full variable domain (remainder filled in from reference TRBV11-2 and TRBJ1-3): EAGVAQSPRYKIIEKRQSVAFWCNPISGHATLYWYQQILGQGPKLLIQFQNNGVVDDSQLPKDRFSAERLKGVDSTLKIQPAKLEDSAVYLCASSLGERENTIYFGEGSWLTVV.

This clone was detected once. J is TRBJ1-1 and V is TRBV7-9; TRBD1 is a possible D gene (5 bases). V shed 4 bases and J shed 10 bases, with 19 bases lying between them. From germline, CDR1 is SEHNR and CDR2 FQNEAQ (reference sequence). The CDR3 extends over 14 amino acids. DNA of the CDR3: TGTGCCAGCAGCTCAGCCGGGACGGACCGAGGAGCTTTCTTT. Translated: CASSSAGTDRGAFF.